This T cell receptor beta chain was found in a study of Graves' ophthalmopathy and Graves' hyperthyroidism. Findings of the study overall: Stable hyperthyroidism and ophthalmopathy were told apart by a 13-signature model, which achieved just over 85% sensitivity and roughly 80% specificity.

This clonotype was picked up many times. The antigen remains unidentified. Trimming pared 2 bases from V and 6 bases from J, leaving 8 bases between. The CDR3 totals 12 residues. CDR1 and CDR2 from the germline V gene are PRHDT and FYEKMQ (reference sequence). TCR beta CDR3 regions were amplified from RNA transcripts. HTBI-primed RT-PCR formed the first round, and a multiplex PCR formed the second. One entry per CDR3 protein results from TCRdb running MiXCR on the multiplex PCR reads. The sample includes roughly 600,000 distinct CDR3 sequences, less than 45% seen only once; the top ten take over 3.5%. Hyperthyroidism cases were recent diagnoses of under 2 months' duration in people aged 18 to 65. Symptoms, serum thyroxine and TRAb, thyroid ultrasound, and orbital computed tomography formed the diagnostic basis.

The gene calls are TRBV13 and TRBJ2-7, with D hard to call. Sequences were obtained from peripheral blood or thyroid tissue (not recorded which). The sequence was collected from an adult man with Graves' hyperthyroidism. CDR3 protein: CASSLIGSEQYF. The CDR3 DNA reads as TGTGCCAGCAGCTTAATTGGTTCCGAGCAGTACTTC.